This T cell receptor beta chain is drawn from a study of cytomegalovirus exposure and HLA in healthy donors. This clone appeared a single time. This CDR3 region has 15 residues. The V gene lost 7 bases and the J gene lost 1 base, with 15 bases spanning the gap. Germline CDR1 MNHNS, CDR2 SASEGT. The PCR had 60 Vbeta and 13 Jbeta primers. Generated by immunoSEQ multiplex PCR, the TCRdb table keeps only in-frame clones and is missing some. This table holds some 150,000 clones, more than 80% found once. V gene TRBV6-1 combines with J gene TRBJ2-3; D is possibly TRBD2 (5 bases). Material: PBMCs. This TCR came from a woman aged 18-29 years in good health and CMV-seronegative. The CDR3 DNA reads as TGTGCCAGCACGGTCGGGGTGATCGGCACAGATACGCAGTATTTT. Protein sequence: CASTVGVIGTDTQYF.